This is a list of T cell receptor beta chains from one sample in a study of regulatory T cells in long-lasting Graves disease. In TCRdb, the multiplex PCR reads were re-called with MiXCR into one record per CDR3 protein. The sample consists of hundreds of thousands of distinct CDR3 sequences, 15% to 18% of them appearing once. Sequencing was performed on peripheral blood mononuclear cells (PBMCs), taken at new diagnosis, from a patient treated with antithyroid drugs. These receptor sequences come from a female donor with Graves disease. Both conserved end residues are part of each CDR3. Each record gives: J gene, CDR3 length, V gene, clone size, D gene, CDR3 protein, CDR3 DNA. D genes are given only for firm matches. Size tells how often a clone was seen (once, few, many) or the class of an expanded clone, and some rows leave it out.

TRBJ2-3,15,TRBV5-1,many,-,CASSLAQGWADTQYF,TGCGCCAGCAGCTTGGCCCAGGGCTGGGCAGATACGCAGTATTTT
TRBJ1-1,12,TRBV19,-,-,CASSTQGTEAFF,TGTGCCAGTAGTACCCAGGGCACTGAAGCTTTCTTT
TRBJ2-1,16,TRBV7-2,many,TRBD2,CASSLVGLAGAVEQFF,TGTGCCAGCAGCTTAGTGGGTCTAGCGGGAGCGGTTGAGCAGTTCTTC
TRBJ1-1,13,TRBV10-3,many,-,CAISESINTEAFF,TGTGCCATCAGTGAGTCGATAAACACTGAAGCTTTCTTT
TRBJ1-5,14,TRBV6-5,many,TRBD1,CASSSPGGDQPQHF,TGTGCCAGCAGTTCCCCAGGGGGGGATCAGCCCCAGCATTTT
TRBJ2-3,17,TRBV5-4,-,-,CASSLDQRASSTDTQYF,TGTGCCAGCAGCTTAGACCAGCGGGCCAGTAGCACAGATACGCAGTATTTT
TRBJ2-1,13,TRBV18,many,TRBD1,CASSPIDGTGEFF,TGTGCCAGCTCACCAATTGACGGGACAGGGGAGTTCTTC
TRBJ1-2,15,TRBV12-3/TRBV12-4,many,TRBD1,CASSLEGQGGYGYTF,TGTGCCAGCAGTTTAGAAGGACAGGGGGGCTATGGCTACACCTTC
TRBJ2-2,15,TRBV4-1,many,-,CASSLEGRFTGELFF,TGCGCCAGCAGTTTGGAGGGACGGTTTACCGGGGAGCTGTTTTTT
TRBJ1-2,14,TRBV3-1,many,-,CASSQEQGDYGYTF,TGTGCCAGCAGCCAGGAACAGGGAGACTATGGCTACACCTTC
TRBJ2-2,16,TRBV24-1,many,-,CATSDYKDSNTGELFF,TGTGCCACCAGTGATTATAAGGACAGTAACACCGGGGAGCTGTTTTTT
TRBJ2-2,16,TRBV10-3,-,TRBD1,CAIQSVRDRNTGELFF,TGTGCCATCCAATCTGTCCGGGACAGAAACACCGGGGAGCTGTTTTTT
TRBJ2-5,17,TRBV12-5,many,TRBD2,CASGLGAGGPGEETQYF,TGTGCTAGTGGTTTGGGAGCGGGAGGGCCTGGCGAAGAGACCCAGTACTTC
TRBJ1-5,13,TRBV12-3/TRBV12-4,many,-,CASSWRGNQPQHF,TGTGCCAGCAGTTGGAGGGGGAATCAGCCCCAGCATTTT
TRBJ2-1,13,TRBV20-1,many,TRBD2,CSASGRKENEQFF,TGCAGTGCTAGCGGGAGGAAGGAGAATGAGCAGTTCTTC
TRBJ1-5,14,TRBV7-2,-,-,CASSFRNSNQPQHF,TGTGCCAGCAGCTTCAGAAATAGCAATCAGCCCCAGCATTTT
TRBJ2-3,14,TRBV7-2,many,-,CASSPGRMDDTQYF,TGTGCCAGCAGCCCGGGGCGGATGGATGATACGCAGTATTTT
TRBJ2-3,16,TRBV7-9,many,TRBD2,CASSLVTSGATDTQYF,TGTGCCAGCAGCTTGGTGACTAGCGGGGCCACAGATACGCAGTATTTT
TRBJ1-1,18,TRBV28,many,-,CARAVSEKGGQSNTEAFF,TGTGCCAGAGCAGTTTCCGAGAAGGGAGGGCAGTCGAACACTGAAGCTTTCTTT
TRBJ2-2,13,TRBV28,few,-,CASHPGNTGELFF,TGTGCCAGCCACCCTGGGAACACCGGGGAGCTGTTTTTT
TRBJ2-3,17,TRBV20-1,many,-,CSAPSSPTRVGTDTQYF,TGCAGTGCACCGTCTTCCCCCACCCGAGTTGGGACAGATACGCAGTATTTT
TRBJ1-1,15,TRBV28,many,-,CASSLSGVPNTEAFF,TGTGCCAGCAGTTTATCAGGGGTTCCGAACACTGAAGCTTTCTTT
TRBJ2-7,14,TRBV7-6,many,TRBD1,CASSPGTGLYEQYF,TGTGCCAGCAGCCCCGGGACAGGGCTCTACGAGCAGTACTTC
TRBJ2-7,15,TRBV5-1,-,-,CASSSDAGSPYEQYF,TGCGCCAGCAGCTCCGATGCAGGGTCCCCCTACGAGCAGTACTTC
TRBJ1-4,15,TRBV18,-,TRBD1,CASSRTGGSNEKLFF,TGTGCCAGCTCAAGGACAGGGGGCTCTAATGAAAAACTGTTTTTT
TRBJ2-7,15,TRBV11-2,many,TRBD2,CASSKYSGASYEQYF,TGTGCCAGCAGCAAATACAGCGGGGCCTCCTACGAGCAGTACTTC
TRBJ1-6,15,TRBV7-2,-,-,CASSLDGSHNSPLHF,TGTGCCAGCAGCTTAGATGGCAGTCATAATTCACCCCTCCACTTT
TRBJ2-7,14,TRBV29-1,many,TRBD2,CSARTASGSYEQYF,TGCAGCGCGAGAACGGCTAGCGGTTCCTACGAGCAGTACTTC
TRBJ2-2,14,TRBV9,-,-,CASRPNTNTGELFF,TGTGCCAGCAGGCCCAACACGAACACCGGGGAGCTGTTTTTT
TRBJ2-7,16,TRBV28,many,-,CASSSLGAGDIHEQYF,TGTGCCAGCAGTTCCCTGGGTGCAGGGGATATCCACGAGCAGTACTTC
TRBJ2-1,12,TRBV3-1,many,-,CASSRDSNEQFF,TGTGCCAGCAGCCGTGACAGCAATGAGCAGTTCTTC
TRBJ2-3,16,TRBV24-1,many,TRBD1,CATSDRQGAGVDTQYF,TGTGCCACCAGTGACCGACAGGGGGCTGGGGTAGATACGCAGTATTTT
TRBJ2-1,15,TRBV19,-,-,CASSIVPKRDNEQFF,TGTGCCAGTAGTATTGTACCCAAACGAGACAATGAGCAGTTCTTC
TRBJ2-2,15,TRBV6-1,many,TRBD2,CASSEGGTTVRELFF,TGTGCCAGCAGTGAAGGTGGGACTACCGTGAGGGAGCTGTTTTTT
TRBJ1-1,15,TRBV6-2/TRBV6-3,many,TRBD1,CASSSRQGRITEAFF,TGTGCCAGCAGTTCTCGACAGGGAAGAATCACTGAAGCTTTCTTT
TRBJ2-3,15,TRBV19,few,-,CASSISQGSTDTQYF,TGTGCCAGTAGTATCTCCCAGGGGAGCACAGATACGCAGTATTTT
TRBJ1-1,11,TRBV20-1,many,TRBD1,CSASTGVVAFF,TGCAGTGCTAGCACAGGGGTCGTTGCTTTCTTT
TRBJ2-7,16,TRBV4-3,many,TRBD2,CASSPAVAGGPSEQYF,TGCGCCAGCAGCCCGGCTGTAGCGGGAGGGCCGAGTGAGCAGTACTTC
TRBJ1-1,13,TRBV28,many,-,CASRDLGGTEAFF,TGTGCCAGCAGAGACCTGGGGGGCACTGAAGCTTTCTTT
TRBJ2-3,17,TRBV10-3,-,-,CATTPVWGGRNTDTQYF,TGTGCCACCACCCCGGTGTGGGGGGGCAGAAACACAGATACGCAGTATTTT
TRBJ2-2,14,TRBV7-3,few,TRBD2,CASRGLAGAGELFF,TGTGCCAGCAGGGGACTAGCGGGGGCCGGGGAGCTGTTTTTT
TRBJ2-7,13,TRBV28,many,-,CASSVGSAYEQYF,TGTGCCAGCAGCGTGGGGAGTGCCTACGAGCAGTACTTC
TRBJ2-1,16,TRBV10-3,-,TRBD1,CAISELTGGSYNEQFF,TGTGCCATCAGTGAGTTGACAGGGGGATCCTACAATGAGCAGTTCTTC
TRBJ1-2,10,TRBV12-3/TRBV12-4,few,-,CASSDGTPTF,TGTGCCAGCAGTGACGGGACACCGACCTTC
TRBJ1-2,17,TRBV3-1,many,TRBD1,CASSQDSGTGKNYGYTF,TGTGCCAGCAGCCAAGATTCCGGGACAGGGAAGAACTATGGCTACACCTTC
TRBJ2-1,12,TRBV28,few,-,CASSSWYNEQFF,TGTGCCAGCAGCTCCTGGTACAATGAGCAGTTCTTC
TRBJ1-3,13,TRBV12-3/TRBV12-4,few,-,CASSLWGGNTIYF,TGTGCCAGCAGTTTATGGGGGGGAAACACCATATATTTT
TRBJ1-1,15,TRBV29-1,many,-,CSVAAGWGMNTEAFF,TGCAGCGTTGCAGCCGGATGGGGGATGAACACTGAAGCTTTCTTT
TRBJ2-1,12,TRBV11-1,many,-,CASSPPAKEQFF,TGTGCCAGCAGCCCCCCAGCTAAGGAGCAGTTCTTC
TRBJ1-2,15,TRBV5-1,few,-,CASSLSWGSDYGYTF,TGCGCCAGCAGCTTGAGTTGGGGGTCGGACTATGGCTACACCTTC
TRBJ2-7,18,TRBV12-5,many,TRBD2,CASGLLPSGLAVSYEQYF,TGTGCTAGTGGTTTGCTACCCAGTGGACTAGCGGTCTCCTACGAGCAGTACTTC
TRBJ1-2,10,TRBV20-1,-,-,CSARRGGYTF,TGCAGTGCTAGAAGGGGTGGCTACACCTTC
TRBJ1-1,11,TRBV9,many,-,CASSPQVGAFF,TGTGCCAGCAGCCCACAGGTTGGGGCTTTCTTT
TRBJ2-7,17,TRBV14,many,TRBD2,CASSQDKGTSAVYEQYF,TGTGCCAGCAGCCAAGATAAAGGGACTAGCGCTGTCTACGAGCAGTACTTC
TRBJ2-1,14,TRBV19,-,TRBD1,CASSVVPGGNEQFF,TGTGCCAGTAGTGTTGTTCCAGGGGGCAATGAGCAGTTCTTC
TRBJ2-5,15,TRBV6-1,many,-,CASSKTGSWQETQYF,TGTGCCAGCAGTAAAACAGGGTCCTGGCAAGAGACCCAGTACTTC
TRBJ2-5,15,TRBV5-6,many,TRBD1,CASSFAGTAQETQYF,TGTGCCAGCAGCTTCGCCGGGACAGCCCAAGAGACCCAGTACTTC
TRBJ1-2,13,TRBV24-1,many,TRBD1,CATSPGAGGGYTF,TGTGCCACCAGTCCAGGGGCAGGGGGTGGCTACACCTTC
TRBJ1-6,17,TRBV5-1,many,TRBD1,CASSFSGPGTGESPLHF,TGCGCCAGCAGCTTTTCCGGACCCGGGACAGGGGAATCACCCCTCCACTTT
TRBJ1-5,11,TRBV28,many,-,CASSFERPQHF,TGTGCCAGCAGTTTCGAGCGGCCCCAGCATTTT